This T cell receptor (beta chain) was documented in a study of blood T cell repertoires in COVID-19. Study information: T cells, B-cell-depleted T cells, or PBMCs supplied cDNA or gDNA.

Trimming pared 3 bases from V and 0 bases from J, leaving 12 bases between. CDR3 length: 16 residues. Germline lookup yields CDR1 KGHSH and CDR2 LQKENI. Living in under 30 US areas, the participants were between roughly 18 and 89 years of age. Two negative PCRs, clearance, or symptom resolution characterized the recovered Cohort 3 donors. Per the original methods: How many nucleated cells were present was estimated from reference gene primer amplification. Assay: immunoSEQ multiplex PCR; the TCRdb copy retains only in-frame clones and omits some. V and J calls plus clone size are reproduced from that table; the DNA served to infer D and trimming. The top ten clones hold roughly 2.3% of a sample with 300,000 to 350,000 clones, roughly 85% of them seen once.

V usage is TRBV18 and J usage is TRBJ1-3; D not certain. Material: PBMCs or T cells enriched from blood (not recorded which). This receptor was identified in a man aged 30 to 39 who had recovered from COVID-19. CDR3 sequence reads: CASSPELESSGNTIYF. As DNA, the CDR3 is TGTGCCAGCTCACCCGAACTAGAAAGCTCTGGAAACACCATATATTTT.